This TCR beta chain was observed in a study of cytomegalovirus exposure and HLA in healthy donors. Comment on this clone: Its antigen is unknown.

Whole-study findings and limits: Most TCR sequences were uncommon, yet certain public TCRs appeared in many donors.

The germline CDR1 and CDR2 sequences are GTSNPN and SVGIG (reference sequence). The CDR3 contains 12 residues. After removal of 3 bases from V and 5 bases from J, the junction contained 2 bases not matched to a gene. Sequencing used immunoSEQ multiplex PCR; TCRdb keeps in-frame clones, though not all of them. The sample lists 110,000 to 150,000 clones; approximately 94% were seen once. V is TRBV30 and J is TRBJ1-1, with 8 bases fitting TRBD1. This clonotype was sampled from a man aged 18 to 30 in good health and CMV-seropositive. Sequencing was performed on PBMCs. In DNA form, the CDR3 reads TGTGCCTGGAGAACAGGGGGTACTGAAGCTTTCTTT. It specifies CAWRTGGTEAFF.